This record concerns one T cell receptor beta chain sequence. Its target is unknown. It was version v3.0 of the immunoSEQ assay that was run at survey level. The assay was immunoSEQ multiplex PCR, and TCRdb's table has in-frame clones only and misses some. Found here are 34,000 or so clones, about 85% of them singletons; the top ten hold 4.8%. This record comes from a study of long-term antiretroviral therapy in people with HIV. Study observations and caveats: Blood in the study was drawn between the mid-2000s and the late 2010s, possibly under older ART regimens, which may be less effective than current ones. In samples taken after ART, diversity increased but remained below transplant donor control levels. Missing from the dataset were any data on ART adherence, viral resistance or therapy changes.

Trimming at V came to 6 bases and at J to 6 bases, leaving 12 bases not matched to a gene. The CDR3 extends over 17 amino acids. Germline V lookup: CDR1 SNHLY, CDR2 FYNNEI. This clonotype originated in a woman aged 25 to 39 with HIV. Sequences were derived from unsorted PBMCs, sampled just over 2.7 years before starting antiretroviral therapy. The rearrangement joins TRBV2 to TRBJ2-3; 13 bases agree with TRBD2. CDR3 residues: CASRSRTSGGRGDTQYF. In nucleotides, the CDR3 is TGTGCCAGCAGGAGCCGGACTAGCGGGGGCCGGGGGGATACGCAGTATTTT.